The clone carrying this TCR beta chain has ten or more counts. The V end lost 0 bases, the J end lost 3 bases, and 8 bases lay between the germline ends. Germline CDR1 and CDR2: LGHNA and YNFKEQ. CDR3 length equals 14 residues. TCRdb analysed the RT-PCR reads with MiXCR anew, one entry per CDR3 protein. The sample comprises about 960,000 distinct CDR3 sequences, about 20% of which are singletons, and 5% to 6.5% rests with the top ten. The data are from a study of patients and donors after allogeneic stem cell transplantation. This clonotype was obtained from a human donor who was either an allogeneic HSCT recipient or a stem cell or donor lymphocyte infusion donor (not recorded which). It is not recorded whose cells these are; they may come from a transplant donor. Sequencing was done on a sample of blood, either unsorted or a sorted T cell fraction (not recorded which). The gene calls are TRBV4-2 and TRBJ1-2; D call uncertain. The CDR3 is CASSQESSYYGYTF. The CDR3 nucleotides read TGTGCCAGCAGCCAAGAATCCAGCTACTATGGCTACACCTTC.